This TCR beta chain was sequenced during a study of blood T cell repertoires in COVID-19. Study overall: Sites in the United States, Italy and Spain provided acute and convalescent COVID-19 samples. From T cells, B-cell-depleted T cells, or PBMCs came the material, which was cDNA or gDNA.

Methods used by the authors: Amplification of reference gene primers was used by the study to estimate nucleated cell counts. Clones were read by immunoSEQ multiplex PCR, and TCRdb kept only the in-frame ones, dropping some. Clone size and V and J calls were adopted from that table, with D and trimming inferred from the DNA. This table holds 150,000 to 200,000 clones, around nine tenths found once. Trimming removed 5 bases at V and 3 bases at J, with 10 bases between. Germline CDR1 is SNHLY and CDR2 is FYNNEI. This CDR3 is built from 13 residues. This TCR was sampled from a man between 65 and 80 years old with acute or convalescent COVID-19. The chain links TRBV2 to TRBJ1-2; a weak D match, TRBD1 (5 bases). The sequenced sample consisted of peripheral blood. The CDR3 DNA reads as TGTGCCAGCAGTTCACAGGTTTACTATGGCTACACCTTC. Amino acid sequence: CASSSQVYYGYTF. The full variable domain, rest sourced from reference TRBV2 and TRBJ1-2, is EPEVTQTPSHQVTQMGQEVILRCVPISNHLYFYWYRQILGQKVEFLVSFYNNEISEKSEIFDDQFSVERPDGSNFTLKIRSTKLEDSAMYFCASSSQVYYGYTFGSGTRLTVV.